These T cell receptor beta chains were read from a single sample in a study of blood T cell repertoires in COVID-19. The table came from immunoSEQ multiplex PCR; TCRdb's copy has only in-frame clones and leaves some out. The table includes a few hundred thousand clones, 86% detected once. The sequencing sample was made of PBMCs or T cells enriched from blood (not recorded which). The receptor set was obtained from a young woman who had been exposed to COVID-19. CDR3s include the opening cysteine and the closing phenylalanine or tryptophan. Each record gives: clone size, D gene, J gene, V gene, CDR3 DNA, CDR3 protein. D genes are given only for firm matches. Where a row states a size, it is once, few, many or the class of an expanded clone; other rows omit it.

>few|.|TRBJ1-1|TRBV3-1/TRBV3-2
TGTGCCAGCAGCCAAGAGGGGGGGGGAAACACTGAAGCTTTCTTT
CASSQEGGGNTEAFF
>once|TRBD1|TRBJ2-1|TRBV18
TGTGCCAGCTCAACGGGACAGGACTCCTACAATGAGCAGTTCTTC
CASSTGQDSYNEQFF
>.|.|TRBJ2-2|TRBV9
TGTGCCAGCACCTTCGGAGGGGCCCACGGGGAGCTGTTTTTT
CASTFGGAHGELFF
>.|.|TRBJ1-2|TRBV19
TGTGCCAGTAGAGGGGGGGCAACTAACTATGGCTACACCTTC
CASRGGATNYGYTF
>.|TRBD2|TRBJ2-7|TRBV11-3
TGTGCCAGCAGCTTACCGGGAGGGGCTCGGCCCTACGAGCAGTACTTC
CASSLPGGARPYEQYF
>.|.|TRBJ1-5|TRBV12-3/TRBV12-4
TGTGCCAGCACGGGGAGAAATCAGCCCCAGCATTTT
CASTGRNQPQHF
>.|.|TRBJ1-1|TRBV11-2
TGTGCCAGCAGACGTGGGGATGGGAGCACTGAAGCTTTCTTT
CASRRGDGSTEAFF
>.|TRBD2|TRBJ2-5|TRBV4-1
TGCGCCAGCAGCCAACGGGGGGAAACTAGGGAGACCCAGTACTTC
CASSQRGETRETQYF
>.|.|TRBJ1-6|TRBV28
TGTGCCAGCAGTTTACCTCCGGGGGGTCCCCACTTT
CASSLPPGGPHF
>.|TRBD1|TRBJ2-1|TRBV24-1
TGTGCCACCAGTGATTCCGACAGGGCCTCCTACAATGAGCAGTTCTTC
CATSDSDRASYNEQFF
>.|.|TRBJ1-3|TRBV9
TGTGCCAGCAGCGTAGGCGGGGACGTCAGCTCTGGAAACACCATATATTTT
CASSVGGDVSSGNTIYF
>.|.|TRBJ2-1|TRBV5-1
TGCGCCAGCAGCTTGAGGGGTAACTCCTACAATGAGCAGTTCTTC
CASSLRGNSYNEQFF
>.|.|TRBJ1-1|TRBV18
TGTGCCAGCTCCCCACCCGGGAACACTGAAGCTTTCTTT
CASSPPGNTEAFF
>once|.|TRBJ2-1|TRBV2
TGTGCCAGCAGGAGGGGAGGGGGATTCAGCGAGCAGTTCTTC
CASRRGGGFSEQFF
>.|.|TRBJ2-2|TRBV10-3
TGTGCCATCAGTGAAAGACAGGAGACCGGGGAGCTGTTTTTT
CAISERQETGELFF
>.|.|TRBJ2-6|TRBV19
TGTGCCAGTAGTGCACAGGGCTCTGGGGCCAACGTCCTGACTTTC
CASSAQGSGANVLTF
>.|TRBD2|TRBJ2-1|TRBV27
TGTGCCAGCAGTTTCGGCCCGGCGGGGGGGAATGATGAGCAGTTCTTC
CASSFGPAGGNDEQFF
>.|.|TRBJ2-3|TRBV6-5
TGTGCCATCCCGGGCAGGGTGGGCACAGATACGCAGTATTTT
CAIPGRVGTDTQYF
>.|.|TRBJ1-2|TRBV5-4
TGTGCCAGCAGCCTCAGGGGTCCGCTACCCGGTGGCTACACCTTC
CASSLRGPLPGGYTF
>.|TRBD1|TRBJ1-2|TRBV24-1
TGTGCCACCAGTGATTTCGACAGGGACTATGGCTACACCTTC
CATSDFDRDYGYTF
>.|TRBD1|TRBJ2-1|TRBV19
TGTGCCAGTAGGCCTTTCTGGACAGGCGCGAACTCCTACAATGAGCAGTTCTTC
CASRPFWTGANSYNEQFF
>.|TRBD2|TRBJ2-7|TRBV11-2
TGTGCCAGCAGTTTTAGCGGGGGGGCCTACGAGCAGTACTTC
CASSFSGGAYEQYF
>.|.|TRBJ1-4|TRBV2
TGTGCCAGCAGTGGTCGGGGAGCAGGAATGTTTTTT
CASSGRGAGMFF
>.|.|TRBJ1-4|TRBV19
TGTGCCAGTAGGTACAGCTCAACTAATGAAAAACTGTTTTTT
CASRYSSTNEKLFF
>.|TRBD1|TRBJ1-3|TRBV5-1
TGCGCCAGCAGCTTACAGGGGGAATCTGGAAACACCATATATTTT
CASSLQGESGNTIYF
>.|.|TRBJ1-1|TRBV19
TGTGCCAGTAGTATCAACGGGATAGAAGCTTTCTTT
CASSINGIEAFF
>.|.|TRBJ1-2|TRBV7-9
TGTGCCAGCAGCTTAGCGCGACTTAACTATGGCTACACCTTC
CASSLARLNYGYTF
>.|.|TRBJ2-1|TRBV3-1/TRBV3-2
TGTGCCAGCACCGGGGGCTCCTACAATGAGCAGTTCTTC
CASTGGSYNEQFF
>.|.|TRBJ2-1|TRBV7-3
TGTGCCAGCAGCTTATCCGGTAATGAGCAGTTCTTC
CASSLSGNEQFF
>.|TRBD1|TRBJ2-1|TRBV9
TGTGCCAGCAGCGGGGACAGTTACAATGAGCAGTTCTTC
CASSGDSYNEQFF
>.|.|TRBJ2-7|TRBV5-6
TGTGCCAGCAGCGCGGGCTGGCCTTCCTACGAGCAGTACTTC
CASSAGWPSYEQYF
>.|.|TRBJ1-5|TRBV27
TGTGCCAGCAGTTTATGGGGCTTTAGCAATCAGCCCCAGCATTTT
CASSLWGFSNQPQHF
>.|.|TRBJ1-2|TRBV10-2
TGCGCCAGCAGTGTAGGGCAGGGTATCTATGGCTACACCTTC
CASSVGQGIYGYTF
>.|.|TRBJ1-5|TRBV7-2
TGTGCCAGCAGCCTAGGGCTCGACAATCAGCCCCAGCATTTT
CASSLGLDNQPQHF
>.|.|TRBJ2-3|TRBV11-2
TGTGCCAGCAGCCAAGAGTTTGCAGATACGCAGTATTTT
CASSQEFADTQYF
>once|.|TRBJ1-6|TRBV10-3
TGTGCCATCAGTGAGTCGGCAGATCCTAGTTCACCCCTCCACTTT
CAISESADPSSPLHF
>.|.|TRBJ1-4|TRBV19
TGTGCCAGAGCCGATACGATCTCAACTAATGAAAAACTGTTTTTT
CARADTISTNEKLFF
>few|.|TRBJ2-3|TRBV2
TGTGCCAGCAGTGTTCGGGGTAGCACAGATACGCAGTATTTT
CASSVRGSTDTQYF
>.|TRBD1|TRBJ1-2|TRBV19
TGTGCCAGTTCTGTTGGGACAGGGGAATCCTATGGCTACACCTTC
CASSVGTGESYGYTF
>.|.|TRBJ2-7|TRBV6-5
TGTGCCAGCAGCGAGACAGGTGCCAACTACGAGCAGTACTTC
CASSETGANYEQYF
>.|.|TRBJ1-1|TRBV7-3
TGTGCCAGCAGCTTACAGGGAGGGAACACTGAAGCTTTCTTT
CASSLQGGNTEAFF
>once|.|TRBJ1-2|TRBV7-9
TGTGCCAGCACCTCTGAGGGGGTTGTTGTCTATGGCTACACCTTC
CASTSEGVVVYGYTF
>.|.|TRBJ1-2|TRBV7-2
TGTGCCAGCAGCTTGAGGAGCTATGGCTACACCTTC
CASSLRSYGYTF
>.|TRBD1|TRBJ1-2|TRBV4-1
TGCGCCAGCAGCCAAGATTGGGACAGGGTGGCTTATGGCTACACCTTC
CASSQDWDRVAYGYTF
>.|.|TRBJ1-6|TRBV11-3
TGTGCCAGCAGCCTAGGCCCCCCAGGGGCTATGAAGCTCCACTTT
CASSLGPPGAMKLHF
>.|.|TRBJ1-1|TRBV15
TGTGCCACCAGCCCCTCGGGCACTGAAGCTTTCTTT
CATSPSGTEAFF
>.|TRBD1|TRBJ1-5|TRBV6-6
TGTGCCAGCAGTCCCGGGACAGGACCAATTGGGCCCCAGCATTTT
CASSPGTGPIGPQHF
>.|.|TRBJ2-2|TRBV25-1
TGTGCCAGCAGTGAATTAGATACAGACCACACCGGGGAGCTGTTTTTT
CASSELDTDHTGELFF
>few|TRBD1|TRBJ1-2|TRBV28
TGTGCCAGCAGGAATCCCGGGACAGGGGGGGGCTATGGCTACACCTTC
CASRNPGTGGGYGYTF
>.|.|TRBJ1-6|TRBV7-7
TGTGCTAGCAGTCGGGACTGGAATTCACCCCTCCACTTT
CASSRDWNSPLHF
>.|TRBD1|TRBJ1-6|TRBV9
TGTGCCAGCAGCCCAGAGGCGGCAGGGGGTGATTCACCCCTCCACTTT
CASSPEAAGGDSPLHF
>.|TRBD1|TRBJ2-7|TRBV24-1
TGTGCCACCAGTGGACAGGGGATGCGCGAGCAGTACTTC
CATSGQGMREQYF
>once|.|TRBJ1-1|TRBV9
TGTGCCAGCAGCGTAGACTCCCTTGGACAGCTTGAAGCTTTCTTT
CASSVDSLGQLEAFF
>.|TRBD1|TRBJ1-2|TRBV24-1
TGTGCCACCAGTGCCCAGGGGGGCTATGGCTACACCTTC
CATSAQGGYGYTF
>.|TRBD2|TRBJ2-5|TRBV18
TGTGCCAGCTCACCCCAGGAGCGGGGGGTCCAAGAGACCCAGTACTTC
CASSPQERGVQETQYF
>.|.|TRBJ1-2|TRBV4-1
TGCGCCAGCAGCCAAGCCGACAGCGACTATGGCTACACCTTC
CASSQADSDYGYTF
>.|TRBD1|TRBJ2-6|TRBV2
TGTGCCAGCAGCGGTCCCGGGACAGGGTACAAGTCTGGGGCCAACGTCCTGACTTTC
CASSGPGTGYKSGANVLTF
>.|TRBD1|TRBJ2-7|TRBV30
TGTGCCTGGAGTAAAGGACAGGGGGCCGACGAGCAGTACTTC
CAWSKGQGADEQYF
>once|.|TRBJ2-1|TRBV9
TGTGCCAGCAGCACCGCAGTCCATGAGCAGTTCTTC
CASSTAVHEQFF
>.|.|TRBJ2-1|TRBV11-3
TGTGCCAGCAGCTTAGAAAGCAGGGGAGGGGAGCAGTTCTTC
CASSLESRGGEQFF